These 24 T cell receptor beta chains originate from one sample sequenced in a study of blood T cell repertoires in COVID-19. The protocol was immunoSEQ multiplex PCR, while the TCRdb copy is restricted to in-frame clones and leaves out a portion. The table records about 130,000 clones, 60% to 85% of them present only once. The specimen was peripheral blood. The receptor set was obtained from a man older than 75 with acute or convalescent COVID-19.

This chain connects TRBV20-1 to TRBJ1-5; 7 bases map to TRBD1. This CDR3 spans 14 amino acids. Trimming at V came to 3 bases and at J to 4 bases, leaving 6 bases not matched to a gene. In germline, CDR1 is DFQATT, CDR2 SNEGSKA (reference sequence). The chain's CDR3 is CSASQGTANQPQHF. CDR3 coding DNA: TGCAGTGCTAGTCAGGGGACAGCTAATCAGCCCCAGCATTTT.

This clone was detected only a few times. This chain uses TRBV27 with TRBJ1-4, with D maybe TRBD1 (6 bases). Germline CDR1 reads MNHEY; CDR2 reads SMNVEV (reference sequence). The germline V and J ends were trimmed by 6 bases and 1 base, with 9 bases remaining between them. The CDR3 covers 14 residues. The CDR3 loop is CASRAQGTNEKLFF. In DNA form, the CDR3 reads TGTGCCAGCAGGGCACAGGGAACTAATGAAAAACTGTTTTTT. The entire variable domain, with the rest obtained from reference TRBV27 and TRBJ1-4, is as follows: EAQVTQNPRYLITVTGKKLTVTCSQNMNHEYMSWYRQDPGLGLRQIYYSMNVEVTDKGDVPEGYKVSRKEKRNFPLILESPSPNQTSLYFCASRAQGTNEKLFFGSGTQLSVL.

In DNA, the CDR3 is TGCGCCAGCAGCCAAGGGACAGATCCTTTTCTCGGACTGTTTTTT. It encodes CASSQGTDPFLGLFF. The chain carries TRBV4-1 and TRBJ1-4, with a weak D call TRBD1 (6 bases). This CDR3 has 15 amino acids. From germline, CDR1 is MGHRA and CDR2 YSYEKL. V lost 1 base and J lost 13, with 19 bases in between.

This rearrangement joins TRBV19 to TRBJ2-6; TRBD1 matches at 9 bases. There are 21 residues in the CDR3. Germline V lookup: CDR1 LNHDA, CDR2 SQIVND (reference sequence). Unmatched junction bases numbered 12, after V lost 0 bases and J lost 0 bases. The CDR3 DNA sequence: TGTGCCAGTAGTATAGAAGGTACAGGGGGCTTGTTGAACTCTGGGGCCAACGTCCTGACTTTC. Residues: CASSIEGTGGLLNSGANVLTF.

The chain uses TRBV6-5 and TRBJ2-7, with TRBD1 matching 10 bases. The CDR3 is 16 residues long. In germline, CDR1 is MNHEY, CDR2 SVGAGI. Losses at the gene ends were 4 bases for V and 5 bases for J; bases not matched to a gene: 11. CDR3 nucleotides: TGTGCCAGCAGTTTTTGGGGGACAGGGGAGGTCCACGAGCAGTACTTC. This encodes CASSFWGTGEVHEQYF.

The chain recombines TRBV5-4 with TRBJ2-5; D is ambiguous. Germline CDR1 is SGHNT and CDR2 is YYREEE (reference sequence). V lost 4 bases, J lost 5 bases, and 12 bases lay in between. The CDR3 length is 13 residues. The CDR3 nucleotides are TGTGCCAGCAGCCCAGACACTGGGGAGACCCAGTACTTC. Translating it yields CASSPDTGETQYF.

V gene TRBV5-1 combines with J gene TRBJ1-3; TRBD1 might be the D (5 bases). The germline CDR1 and CDR2 sequences are SGHRS and YFSETQ. This CDR3 has 16 amino acids. The V gene lost 3 bases and the J gene lost 0 bases, with 13 bases spanning the gap. The CDR3 DNA follows: TGCGCCAGCAGCTGGACCGACAGTTTCTCTGGAAACACCATATATTTT. Encoded protein: CASSWTDSFSGNTIYF.

The chain uses TRBV30 and TRBJ1-1, with D perhaps TRBD1 (5 bases). CDR3 length equals 15 residues. The germline CDR1 and CDR2 sequences are GTSNPN and SVGIG (reference sequence). The V and J ends lost 2 bases and 6 bases respectively, with 19 bases between them. The CDR3: CAWSTQGVVKPEAFF. CDR3 bases: TGTGCCTGGAGTACCCAAGGGGTGGTCAAACCTGAAGCTTTCTTT.

The J gene is TRBJ1-1, the V gene TRBV6-1; tentatively, D is TRBD1 (5 bases). This CDR3 spans 13 amino acids. Between the trimmed V and J ends, which lost 6 bases and 0 bases, there was a span of 8 bases. The germline V gene has CDR1 MNHNS and CDR2 SASEGT. The CDR3, as DNA: TGTGCCAGCAGGGGGCTGATGAACACTGAAGCTTTCTTT. It encodes CASRGLMNTEAFF.

J is TRBJ1-6 and V is TRBV7-2; 9 bases align to TRBD1. Per the germline V gene, CDR1 is SGHTA and CDR2 is FQGNSA. This CDR3 comprises 17 residues. V lost 1 base and J lost 9; bases outside the gene matches: 10. CDR3 sequence (DNA): TGTGCCAGCAGCTTAGTGTCCTCCGGGACAGGGATTTCACCCCTCCACTTT. Protein sequence: CASSLVSSGTGISPLHF.

The gene calls are TRBV6-5 and TRBJ2-5, with 9 bases that match TRBD2. Germline values: CDR1 MNHEY, CDR2 SVGAGI. With 6 bases clipped from V and 3 bases from J, the junction kept 5 bases outside the gene matches. The CDR3 has 14 residues. The CDR3, as DNA: TGTGCCAGCAGCAGTCTAGCGGGAAAAGAGACCCAGTACTTC. Protein: CASSSLAGKETQYF.

In DNA form, the CDR3 reads TGTGCCAGCACCCGACAGGGAGATCAGCCCCAGCATTTT. It is translated as CASTRQGDQPQHF. The chain joins TRBV6-5 to TRBJ1-5, with 7 bases lining up with TRBD1. This CDR3 spans 13 amino acids. Germline CDR1 reads MNHEY; CDR2 reads SVGAGI. J was trimmed by 5 bases and V by 7 bases; bases with no gene match: 5.

In its sample, this clone was seen once. V usage is TRBV7-2 and J usage is TRBJ2-3, with TRBD1 matching over 7 bases. The V segment lost 5 bases and the J segment 3 bases; nucleotides outside the gene matches: 5. Germline CDR1 reads SGHTA; CDR2 reads FQGNSA. This CDR3 contains 14 residues. This CDR3 reads CASSRRQGTDTQYF. The CDR3 nucleotides are TGTGCCAGCAGCCGCCGACAGGGTACAGATACGCAGTATTTT.

The V and J genes are TRBV5-6 and TRBJ2-1; D is perhaps TRBD2 (7 bases). Trimming left V 6 bases short and J 4 bases short, with 20 bases between. The CDR3 is 16 amino acids. The germline V gene encodes CDR1 SGHDT and CDR2 YYEEEE. The CDR3 sequence is CASTVAGGRFYNEQFF. DNA of the CDR3: TGTGCCAGCACCGTGGCCGGGGGGCGATTTTACAATGAGCAGTTCTTC.

The chain couples TRBV10-3 to TRBJ1-2; perhaps TRBD1 as D (5 bases). Germline CDR1 is ENHRY and CDR2 is SYGVKD. The length of the CDR3 is 12 residues. V lost 7 bases and J 8 bases, leaving 14 bases between the germline ends. The CDR3 spells CAIMEGAIGYTF. CDR3 in DNA: TGTGCCATCATGGAAGGGGCGATCGGCTACACCTTC.

CDR3 nucleotides: TGTGCCAGCAGTGGACATTATGGCTACACCTTC. This gives the protein CASSGHYGYTF. The chain recombines TRBV6-2 or TRBV6-3 with TRBJ1-2, with D possibly TRBD1 on 5 matching bases. CDR1 is MNHEY and CDR2 is SVGEGT in the germline V gene. The V gene lost 5 bases and the J gene lost 5 bases, with 6 bases spanning the gap. The CDR3 sequence is 11 residues long.

The chain joins TRBV3-1 (or the pseudogene TRBV3-2) to TRBJ2-7, with D maybe TRBD2 (5 bases). The germline V and J ends were trimmed by 1 base and 9 bases, with 19 bases remaining between them. Germline V CDR1 and CDR2: LGHDT, YNNKEL (reference sequence). The CDR3 runs to 15 residues. CDR3 sequence (DNA): TGTGCCAGCAGCCAAGGACCCGGAGGAAGAAGTGGGCAGTACTTC. Its protein is CASSQGPGGRSGQYF.

V is TRBV5-5 and J is TRBJ1-6; tentatively, D is TRBD1 (5 bases). Trimming left V 4 bases short and J 10 bases short, with 15 bases between. The CDR3 consists of 14 residues. Germline CDR1 reads SGHKS; CDR2 reads YYEKEE (reference sequence). This CDR3 reads CASSKQEMGSPLHF. CDR3 bases: TGTGCCAGCAGCAAACAGGAGATGGGATCACCCCTCCACTTT.

The chain recombines TRBV12-3 or TRBV12-4 with TRBJ1-5, with D possibly being TRBD1 (5 bases). The CDR3 has 12 amino acids. V gave up 3 bases and J gave up 6 bases, with 6 bases separating them. CDR3 sequence: CASSLGGQPQHF. DNA of the CDR3: TGTGCCAGCAGTTTGGGGGGTCAGCCCCAGCATTTT.

The CDR3 coding sequence is TGTGCCAGCAGCGCTAGCGGGGGGGCTCTTCTCACCGGGGAGCTGTTTTTT. Translation: CASSASGGALLTGELFF. This sequence joins TRBV2 and TRBJ2-2; 12 positions match TRBD2. The CDR3 spans 17 residues. V dropped 6 bases and J dropped 4; count of bases not matched to a gene: 9. Germline loops: CDR1 SNHLY, CDR2 FYNNEI. Filled out from reference TRBV2 and TRBJ2-2, the complete variable domain reads EPEVTQTPSHQVTQMGQEVILRCVPISNHLYFYWYRQILGQKVEFLVSFYNNEISEKSEIFDDQFSVERPDGSNFTLKIRSTKLEDSAMYFCASSASGGALLTGELFFGEGSRLTVL.

This clone has a single count. The chain has TRBV28 and TRBJ2-1; 10 bases line up with TRBD1. Germline V gives CDR1 MDHEN, CDR2 SYDVKM. V was pared by 6 bases and J by 7 bases, with 15 bases of the junction left unmatched. The CDR3 consists of 17 residues. The CDR3 loop is CASRPTTGTGANNEQFF. In nucleotides, the CDR3 is TGTGCCAGCAGGCCGACGACCGGGACAGGGGCGAATAATGAGCAGTTCTTC.

The rearrangement links TRBV7-8 to TRBJ1-3; 7 nucleotides line up with TRBD1. The CDR3 length is 14 residues. Germline V gives CDR1 SGHVS, CDR2 FQNEAQ. V trimming: 2 bases; J trimming: 11 bases; junction bases outside the gene matches: 9. In DNA form, the CDR3 reads TGTGCCAGCAGCTTACCGGGACAGCAGATTGCCATATATTTT. Amino acids: CASSLPGQQIAIYF.

This chain links TRBV4-1 with TRBJ2-3; D is perhaps TRBD2 (6 bases). Germline V gene data show CDR1 as MGHRA and CDR2 as YSYEKL. CDR3 length equals 15 residues. V was shortened by 3 bases and J by 1 base, with 11 bases between the two germline ends. The CDR3 DNA follows: TGCGCCAGCAGCCAGAACGGGGGACGCACAGATACGCAGTATTTT. Residues: CASSQNGGRTDTQYF.

This chain connects TRBV28 to TRBJ2-1, with D possibly TRBD1 on 7 matching bases. Trimming took off 3 bases at V and 10 bases at J, with 19 bases between the two ends. Germline V CDR1 and CDR2: MDHEN, SYDVKM. The CDR3 loop spans 15 amino acids. The CDR3 DNA follows: TGTGCCAGCAGTTTGTATAAGACAGGGACTGAGGAGCAGTTCTTC. Its protein is CASSLYKTGTEEQFF.